These T cell receptor beta chains were read from a single sample in a study of T cell repertoires in cytomegalovirus infection. These receptors are not linked to any known antigen. In TCRdb, the reads were re-called with MiXCR into one record per CDR3 protein. This table holds around 78,000 distinct CDR3 sequences, under 30% found once. The sample consisted of CD8+ T cells from cultured PBMCs, taken from culture after CMV antigen stimulation. The receptors originated from a human donor in good health (CMV status not recorded). Some clones in this sample may be carry-over from other donors' samples. Both conserved end residues are part of each CDR3. A D gene is named only where the DNA matches it firmly. Expanded clones get a size class; other rows say once, few or many, or leave the size out.

few,TRBJ2-1,TRBD2,TRBV7-9,TGTGCCAGCAGCGAAGCGGGGAGCTCCTACAATGAGCAGTTCTTC,CASSEAGSSYNEQFF
NA,TRBJ2-1,TRBD2,TRBV6-2/TRBV6-3,TGTGCCAGCAACAGCGGGAGTATTTCCTACAATGAGCAGTTCTTC,CASNSGSISYNEQFF
few,TRBJ1-1,NA,TRBV7-6,TGTGCCAGCAGCTTATCAAACCCTGAAGCTTTCTTT,CASSLSNPEAFF
few,TRBJ2-7,NA,TRBV11-2,TGTGCCAGCAACCAGGGGCAGGGGTCCGAGCAGTACTTC,CASNQGQGSEQYF
NA,TRBJ1-1,NA,TRBV4-1,TGCGCCAGCAGCCAAGACGGTCAGGGGTACACTGAAGCTTTCTTT,CASSQDGQGYTEAFF
many,TRBJ2-3,NA,TRBV18,TGTGCCAGCTCCTTGGAGGGGCGCGGCTTAGGAGATACGCAGTATTTT,CASSLEGRGLGDTQYF
NA,TRBJ2-3,TRBD2,TRBV28,TGTGCCAGCAGTATCGGACTAGCGACTAGCACAGATACGCAGTATTTT,CASSIGLATSTDTQYF
NA,TRBJ2-7,TRBD1,TRBV7-6,TGTGCCAGCAGCCCCAGGACAGGGGGAAACGACGAGCAGTACTTC,CASSPRTGGNDEQYF
few,TRBJ1-2,NA,TRBV28,TGTGCCAGCGGGGGGCAGCCCTGGGGGGGCTACACCTTC,CASGGQPWGGYTF
NA,TRBJ1-6,NA,TRBV7-4,TGTGCCAGCAGCGACCACGCGGGGGCGAGCTCACCCCTCCACTTT,CASSDHAGASSPLHF
NA,TRBJ2-7,TRBD2,TRBV5-1,TGCGCCAGCAGCGCAGAGGGCACGGGGGGTTACGAGCAGTACTTC,CASSAEGTGGYEQYF
NA,TRBJ2-3,NA,TRBV20-1,TGCAGCGATCTCAAGCGGCATAGCACAGATACGCAGTATTTT,CSDLKRHSTDTQYF
few,TRBJ2-3,NA,TRBV27,TGTGCCAGCAGTTTATCAAGAGAGGCTACGCAGTATTTT,CASSLSREATQYF
NA,TRBJ2-1,NA,TRBV7-3,TGTGCCAGCAGCCCCACCGGTGATGAGCAGTTCTTC,CASSPTGDEQFF
NA,TRBJ2-7,NA,TRBV27,TGTGCCAGCAGTGTCCAGGGGCGCGAGCAGTACTTC,CASSVQGREQYF
many,TRBJ1-4,NA,TRBV7-2,TGTGCCAGCAGCTTAAAGTTTGCGTTTAGGGACCCAAATGAAAAACTGTTTTTT,CASSLKFAFRDPNEKLFF
NA,TRBJ1-4,NA,TRBV5-5,TGTGCCAGCAGCCCCCCCCCCCAGGGAAGAGATGAAAAACTGTTTTTT,CASSPPPQGRDEKLFF
many,TRBJ1-4,TRBD1,TRBV7-2,TGTGCCAGCGGGACAGGGGTTACTGAAAAACTGTTTTTT,CASGTGVTEKLFF
many,TRBJ2-7,TRBD2,TRBV7-9,TGTGCCAGCAGCCTCCGGGAGGGAGCGGGCTACGAGCAGTACTTC,CASSLREGAGYEQYF
few,TRBJ2-7,TRBD2,TRBV5-4,TGTGCCAGCAGCGAACTAGCGGGAGAGGGCTACGAGCAGTACTTC,CASSELAGEGYEQYF
NA,TRBJ1-3,NA,TRBV12-5,TGTGCTAGTGGTTTGGCAGGGTCTGGAAACACCATATATTTT,CASGLAGSGNTIYF
many,TRBJ2-1,NA,TRBV4-1,TGCGCCAGCAGCCAAGACTGGACAGACTACTCCTACAATGAGCAGTTCTTC,CASSQDWTDYSYNEQFF
NA,TRBJ1-2,TRBD1,TRBV6-2/TRBV6-3,TGTGCCAGCAGCACCCGACAGGGGCATGGCTACACCTTC,CASSTRQGHGYTF
NA,TRBJ2-7,NA,TRBV5-6,TGTGCCAGCAGCTTGATGGACAAATTCTACGAGCAGTACTTC,CASSLMDKFYEQYF
few,TRBJ1-1,NA,TRBV29-1,TGCAGCGTTCGGTGGGATGAGAGCACTGAAGCTTTCTTT,CSVRWDESTEAFF
NA,TRBJ2-7,TRBD1,TRBV19,TGTGCCAGTAGTATCACCGGACAGGGCGAGCAGTACTTC,CASSITGQGEQYF
NA,TRBJ2-5,TRBD1,TRBV29-1,TGCAGCGTCGACCCGGGACAGGGGAAAGAGACCCAGTACTTC,CSVDPGQGKETQYF
many,TRBJ1-3,NA,TRBV7-8,TGTGCCAGCAGCTTAAGGGGGGCGATCGTCTCTGGAAACACCATATATTTT,CASSLRGAIVSGNTIYF
NA,TRBJ2-2,NA,TRBV28,TGTGCCAGCAGTTTGTCTGAGAGCACCGGGGAGCTGTTTTTT,CASSLSESTGELFF
NA,TRBJ2-5,NA,TRBV4-3,TGCGCCAGCAGCCAAGCGCTAACGGGGGGCCGAGTTGAGACCCAGTACTTC,CASSQALTGGRVETQYF
many,TRBJ1-1,NA,TRBV7-8,TGTGCCAGCCGTCCGCAGTCGAACACTGAAGCTTTCTTT,CASRPQSNTEAFF
few,TRBJ2-3,NA,TRBV11-3,TGTGCCAGCAGCGCATCAGGGAATACGCAGTATTTT,CASSASGNTQYF
few,TRBJ2-1,TRBD2,TRBV12-3/TRBV12-4,TGTGCCAGCAGTTTTAGCGGGAGCTCCTACAATGAGCAGTTCTTC,CASSFSGSSYNEQFF
NA,TRBJ1-1,NA,TRBV6-2/TRBV6-3,TGTGCCAGCGAATATCTAATGAACACTGAAGCTTTCTTT,CASEYLMNTEAFF
few,TRBJ2-2,NA,TRBV4-3,TGCGCCAGCAGCCAAGATTTAAAGGGGGGATACACCGGGGAGCTGTTTTTT,CASSQDLKGGYTGELFF
NA,TRBJ2-7,NA,TRBV5-1,TGCGCCAGCAGACCTTCGGCGGGCTACGAGCAGTACTTC,CASRPSAGYEQYF
many,TRBJ1-2,NA,TRBV12-3/TRBV12-4,TGTGCCAGCAACCCTCAAGGGGCGCATGGCTACACCTTC,CASNPQGAHGYTF
few,TRBJ2-7,NA,TRBV27,TGTGCCAGCAGTTTAAACCAGGAAGGCTACGAGCAGTACTTC,CASSLNQEGYEQYF
few,TRBJ2-2,NA,TRBV7-9,TGTGCCAGCAGCTCTGGACGGGTCGGTACCGGGGAGCTGTTTTTT,CASSSGRVGTGELFF
few,TRBJ1-2,NA,TRBV12-3/TRBV12-4,TGTGCCAGCAGTTTGGGCAGCCTCTCATATGGTTACACCTTC,CASSLGSLSYGYTF
many,TRBJ2-1,TRBD1,TRBV7-9,TGTGCCAGCGGGGACAGCGAGAGCTCCTACAATGAGCAGTTCTTC,CASGDSESSYNEQFF
many,TRBJ2-3,TRBD2,TRBV7-2,TGTGCCAGCAGCTTTCCCCCTCGACTAGCGGGAGACTACTCCGGTAGCACAGATACGCAGTATTTT,CASSFPPRLAGDYSGSTDTQYF
NA,TRBJ1-3,NA,TRBV6-5,TGTGCCAGTACTCAGAGTCTCTCTGGAAACACCATATATTTT,CASTQSLSGNTIYF
few,TRBJ1-5,NA,TRBV5-1,TGCGCCAGCAGCCACCGAGGAGACCAGCCCCAGCATTTT,CASSHRGDQPQHF
many,TRBJ2-2,TRBD1,TRBV7-8,TGTGCCAGCAGCTCCGGGACAGACACCGGGGAGCTGTTTTTT,CASSSGTDTGELFF
NA,TRBJ1-4,NA,TRBV27,TGTGCCAGCAGTTTAGGGCAGGGAGGGAAAAAACTGTTTTTT,CASSLGQGGKKLFF
few,TRBJ2-1,TRBD2,TRBV27,TGTGCCAGCAAGCTAGCGGGGGGGCCGGATGAGCAGTTCTTC,CASKLAGGPDEQFF
once,TRBJ2-5,NA,TRBV9,TGTGCCAGCAGCGTAGAAGCTACCCAAGAGACCCAGTACTTC,CASSVEATQETQYF
many,TRBJ2-5,NA,TRBV6-5,TGTGCCAGCAGTTTAGCGGAAGTCCCCACCCCAGAGACCCAGTACTTC,CASSLAEVPTPETQYF
few,TRBJ1-5,TRBD1,TRBV5-6,TGTGCCAGCAGCTCCGAGACAGGGAGGAGCAATCAGCCCCAGCATTTT,CASSSETGRSNQPQHF
NA,TRBJ2-2,NA,TRBV10-1,TGCGCCAGCAAAAGTCCGGGCAGGTCCGCCGGGGTGCTGTTTTTT,CASKSPGRSAGVLFF
few,TRBJ2-7,NA,TRBV4-3,TGCGCCAGCAGCCAAGAGGGCGGGAAGGGCTACGAGCAGTACTTC,CASSQEGGKGYEQYF